These 5 T cell receptor beta chains were all obtained from the same sample, sequenced in a study of T cell responses to AZD1222 COVID-19 vaccine. Some clones are missing from TCRdb's copy, which holds only in-frame ones; the method was immunoSEQ multiplex PCR. The sample consists of 150,000 or so clones, approximately 90% of them appearing once. The sample consisted of peripheral blood, taken on day 0 of AZD1222 vaccination. Every receptor here comes from an adult in good health.

The chain combines TRBV3-1 (or the pseudogene TRBV3-2) with TRBJ2-1; no reliable D call. Germline values: CDR1 LGHDT, CDR2 YNNKEL (reference sequence). V was trimmed by 8 bases and J by 5 bases, leaving 25 bases between them. CDR3 length equals 17 residues. The DNA for the CDR3 is TGTGCCAGCCCTTCTTTGTCTGGGCCGTCCATCCACAATGAGCAGTTCTTC. Its translation is CASPSLSGPSIHNEQFF.

In its sample, this clone was seen once. The rearrangement uses TRBV7-2 and TRBJ1-5; TRBD1 agrees at 10 bases. This CDR3 has 15 amino acids. CDR1 is SGHTA and CDR2 is FQGNSA in the germline V gene. Trimming removed 3 bases from V and 2 bases from J; junction bases left unmatched: 1. In nucleotides, the CDR3 is TGTGCCAGCAGCTTGGGGACAGGGGGCAATCAGCCCCAGCATTTT. Protein product: CASSLGTGGNQPQHF.

This sequence joins TRBV2 and TRBJ1-4; the D gene is possibly TRBD1 (6 bases). V lost 1 base to trimming and J lost 13 bases, with 13 bases between them. Germline lookup yields CDR1 SNHLY and CDR2 FYNNEI. The CDR3 covers 13 residues. CDR3 amino acids: CASSEEIQGTLFF. The CDR3 region has the DNA TGTGCCAGCAGTGAAGAGATTCAGGGGACACTGTTTTTT.

Remarks on this clone: Without the conserved terminal phenylalanine or tryptophan, this CDR3 likely stems from a read error. No DNA is shown, since the ends of the CDR3 on it are uncertain; the CDR3 is the one TCRdb lists. The V gene is TRBV5-1, the J gene TRBJ1-1; the D segment call TRBD1 is taken from the table without a DNA check. CDR1 SGHRS and CDR2 YFSETQ come from the germline V gene. Counting both end residues, the CDR3 totals 13 amino acids. The CDR3 protein is CASSSGQGEALTL.

The chain is built from TRBV7-9 and TRBJ2-3; 13 bases align to TRBD2. The V and J ends lost 5 bases and 0 bases, in that order; junction bases with no gene match: 5. The CDR3 length is 17 residues. Per germline, CDR1 SEHNR and CDR2 FQNEAQ (reference sequence). The CDR3 coding sequence is TGTGCCAGCAGCCCCGGACTAGCGGGAGTCAGCACAGATACGCAGTATTTT. Residues: CASSPGLAGVSTDTQYF.